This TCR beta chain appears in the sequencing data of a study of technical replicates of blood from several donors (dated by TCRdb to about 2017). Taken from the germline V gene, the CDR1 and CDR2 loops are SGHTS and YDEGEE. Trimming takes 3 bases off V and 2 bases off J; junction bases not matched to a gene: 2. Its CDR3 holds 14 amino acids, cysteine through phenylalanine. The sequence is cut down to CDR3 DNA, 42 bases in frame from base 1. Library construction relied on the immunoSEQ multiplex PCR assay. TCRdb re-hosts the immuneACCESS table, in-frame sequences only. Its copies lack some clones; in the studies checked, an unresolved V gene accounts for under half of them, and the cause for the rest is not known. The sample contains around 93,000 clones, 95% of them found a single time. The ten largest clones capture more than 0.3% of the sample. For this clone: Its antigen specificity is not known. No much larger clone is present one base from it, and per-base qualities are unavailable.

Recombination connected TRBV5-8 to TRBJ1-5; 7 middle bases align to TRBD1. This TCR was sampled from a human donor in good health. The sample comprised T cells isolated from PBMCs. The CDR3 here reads CASSSQGGNQPQHF. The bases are TGTGCCAGCAGCTCGCAGGGGGGCAATCAGCCCCAGCATTTT.